The 6 T cell receptor beta chains below were found in one sample sequenced in a study of cytomegalovirus exposure and HLA in healthy donors. PCR used 60 Vbeta primers and 13 Jbeta primers. Sequenced by immunoSEQ multiplex PCR; TCRdb stores in-frame clones only, minus some. The sample lists roughly 120,000 clones, 55% to 65% seen once, with approximately 11% in the top ten. The specimen was PBMCs. The receptors originated from a man in his forties or fifties in good health and CMV-seropositive.

V gene TRBV7-2 combines with J gene TRBJ1-1; D possibly corresponds to TRBD1 (5 bases). The CDR3 sequence is 18 residues long. Between the trimmed V and J ends, which lost 1 base and 4 bases, there was a span of 22 bases. Per the germline V gene, CDR1 is SGHTA and CDR2 is FQGNSA. The chain's CDR3 is CASSLDAERVGGSTEAFF. DNA for the CDR3: TGTGCCAGCAGCTTAGATGCTGAACGGGTTGGGGGGAGCACTGAAGCTTTCTTT.

The table lists this clone with a few counts. The chain recombines TRBV7-9 with TRBJ2-7; 7 nucleotides agree with TRBD2. Germline CDR1 SEHNR, CDR2 FQNEAQ (reference sequence). CDR3 length equals 13 residues. V trimming: 5 bases; J trimming: 2 bases; junction bases outside the gene matches: 3. CDR3 coding DNA: TGTGCCAGCAGCCGCGGGACTACCTACGAGCAGTACTTC. Its protein is CASSRGTTYEQYF. Full variable domain (outside the CDR3, taken from reference TRBV7-9 and TRBJ2-7): DTGVSQNPRHKITKRGQNVTFRCDPISEHNRLYWYRQTLGQGPEFLTYFQNEAQLEKSRLLSDRFSAERPKGSFSTLEIQRTEQGDSAMYLCASSRGTTYEQYFGPGTRLTVT.

The rearrangement links TRBV6-1 to TRBJ1-5; possible D gene TRBD1, 6 bases. The CDR3 runs 16 residues. CDR1 and CDR2 from the germline V gene are MNHNS and SASEGT. With 2 bases removed from V and 6 bases from J, the gap between germline ends came to 17 bases. The CDR3 is CASSERKGVVSQPQHF. In DNA form, the CDR3 reads TGTGCCAGCAGTGAACGAAAGGGGGTGGTAAGTCAGCCCCAGCATTTT.

J is TRBJ2-7 and V is TRBV19, with TRBD1 matching 9 bases. Germline CDR1 and CDR2: LNHDA and SQIVND (reference sequence). The CDR3 sequence is 15 residues long. The V gene end was trimmed by 6 bases and the J gene end by 9 bases; junction bases not matched to a gene: 15. The CDR3 region is CASSAGTGLSYGQYF. CDR3 DNA sequence: TGTGCCAGTAGCGCCGGGACAGGGTTATCATATGGGCAGTACTTC.

This clone has just a few counts. One end of the junction does not line up with germline, which may come from a read error. V gene TRBV5-6 combines with J gene TRBJ2-7, with TRBD2 identical over 14 bases. CDR3 length equals 16 residues. CDR1 and CDR2 (germline): SGHDT, YYEEEE. The CDR3 sequence: CASRLGLAGALEEQYF. For the CDR3, the DNA is TGTGCCAGCAGATTGGGACTAGCGGGGGCCCTTGAGGAGCAGTACTTC.

This clone was detected a few times. The CDR3 region is CASSYSTVGNEQFF. DNA of the CDR3: TGTGCCAGCAGTTACTCGACAGTAGGGAATGAGCAGTTCTTC. The chain has TRBV6-5 and TRBJ2-1; a possible D gene is TRBD1 (5 bases). The V end lost 0 bases, the J end lost 7 bases, and 10 bases lay between the germline ends. The CDR3 has 14 amino acids. Germline V gives CDR1 MNHEY, CDR2 SVGAGI.